The rows below give T cell receptor beta chains drawn from one sample of a study of early T cells in non-severe SARS-CoV-2 infection. TCRdb re-called the 5' RACE reads with MiXCR, one entry per CDR3 protein. The sample holds around 30,000 distinct CDR3 sequences, roughly 5% seen once. Input material: whole blood. Receptors were obtained from an adult who was a healthcare worker with PCR-confirmed SARS-CoV-2 infection or an uninfected control (not recorded which). Both conserved end residues are part of each CDR3. The D gene is left open where the match is weak. Rows may omit the clone size; those that give it use once, few, many or a size class.

>.|many|TRBJ2-5|TRBV7-9
TGTGCCAGCAGCTTAGTAGGAGCCCAGTACTTC
CASSLVGAQYF
>TRBD1|few|TRBJ1-3|TRBV10-3
TGTGCCATCAGGGGGACAGCTGGAAACACCATATATTTT
CAIRGTAGNTIYF
>.|few|TRBJ2-2|TRBV30
TGTGCCTGGAAGGGAACCGGGGAGCTGTTTTTT
CAWKGTGELFF
>.|many|TRBJ2-3|TRBV4-3
TGCGCCAGCAGCCAGGGGACCACAGATACGCAGTATTTT
CASSQGTTDTQYF
>.|many|TRBJ2-5|TRBV20-1
TGCAGTGCTAGAGATCGTGTCAGGGCCCAAGAGACCCAGTACTTC
CSARDRVRAQETQYF
>.|few|TRBJ2-7|TRBV11-2
TGTGCCAGCAGCTTTCGGGGGTCGGGTGAGCAGTACTTC
CASSFRGSGEQYF
>.|many|TRBJ1-1|TRBV10-3
TGTGCCATCAGTGAGTCTGGTCCCACTGAAGCTTTCTTT
CAISESGPTEAFF
>TRBD2|.|TRBJ2-2|TRBV12-3/TRBV12-4
TGTGCCAGCAGTCTTTGGGCGGGAGGGAACACCGGGGAGCTGTTTTTT
CASSLWAGGNTGELFF
>TRBD2|many|TRBJ2-1|TRBV20-1
TGCAGTGCTAGAGATCTTAGCGGGAGGGCCTCTGAGCAGTTCTTC
CSARDLSGRASEQFF
>TRBD2|many|TRBJ2-1|TRBV6-6
TGTGCCAGCAGTTCCACTAGCGGGTTCGACAATGAGCAGTTCTTC
CASSSTSGFDNEQFF
>.|many|TRBJ1-2|TRBV6-5
TGTGCCAGCAGTGGGACACACGCATCCTATGGCTACACCTTC
CASSGTHASYGYTF
>.|many|TRBJ2-5|TRBV12-3/TRBV12-4
TGTGCCAGCAGCCGTCCAGGGAATCAGGAGACCCAGTACTTC
CASSRPGNQETQYF
>.|many|TRBJ1-4|TRBV14
TGTGCCAGCAGCCAATTTGGGGGGCAGAGTAATGAAAAACTGTTTTTT
CASSQFGGQSNEKLFF
>.|many|TRBJ1-6|TRBV5-5
TGTGCCAGCAGCTTGAACCGCCTCAACCTCCACTTT
CASSLNRLNLHF
>.|many|TRBJ1-3|TRBV7-2
TGTGCCAGCAGCCCACGGCATGTAAACACCATATATTTT
CASSPRHVNTIYF
>.|many|TRBJ2-3|TRBV28
TGTGCCAGCAGTTTAGTGGGCACAGATACGCAGTATTTT
CASSLVGTDTQYF
>TRBD1|many|TRBJ2-7|TRBV24-1
TGTGCCACCAGTGATTTGGAGACGGGTAGGGACAGACGGGTGGAGCAGTACTTC
CATSDLETGRDRRVEQYF
>.|many|TRBJ1-4|TRBV27
TGTGCCAGCAGTTTATCGAGCCCCTCCAGGGGTCGGGGGAATGAAAAACTGTTTTTT
CASSLSSPSRGRGNEKLFF
>TRBD2|many|TRBJ2-1|TRBV11-2
TGTGCCAGCAGCCCCCGGGGTAGCGGGAGGTCCCTTTACAATGAGCAGTTCTTC
CASSPRGSGRSLYNEQFF
>TRBD1|.|TRBJ2-7|TRBV10-2
TGCGCCAGCATCCCGGGACAGGGTAACGAGCAGTACTTC
CASIPGQGNEQYF
>.|many|TRBJ2-7|TRBV20-1
TGCAGTGCTAGCCATGGGACGGCGAGCTCCTACGAGCAGTACTTC
CSASHGTASSYEQYF
>.|many|TRBJ1-2|TRBV20-1
TGCAGTGCTAGAGACCCCCTGAGAGGGACTCATGGCTACACCTTC
CSARDPLRGTHGYTF
>TRBD2|many|TRBJ2-1|TRBV12-3/TRBV12-4
TGTGCCAGCAGGGGTCTAGCGGGAGCAGCAAATGAGCAGTTCTTC
CASRGLAGAANEQFF
>.|few|TRBJ2-7|TRBV20-1
TGCAGTGCTAGAGATCCGCAGGGGTCCTACGAGCAGTACTTC
CSARDPQGSYEQYF